This entry lists 28 T cell receptor beta chains sequenced from one sample in a study of cytomegalovirus exposure and HLA in healthy donors. 60 Vbeta and 13 Jbeta primers were used in PCR. Here immunoSEQ multiplex PCR was the method, and the copy in TCRdb shows in-frame clones only, minus some. The profile covers about 200,000 clones, with 70% to 85% appearing a single time and roughly 1.6% taken by the ten largest. The sequenced sample was PBMCs. The receptor source for this set is a man aged 50-59 years in good health and CMV-seronegative.

The gene calls are TRBV30 and TRBJ2-7, with D unresolved. CDR3 length equals 14 residues. V gave up 1 base and J gave up 0 bases, with 10 bases separating them. From germline, CDR1 is GTSNPN and CDR2 SVGIG (reference sequence). CDR3 sequence: CAWSGGFYSYEQYF. As DNA, the CDR3 is TGTGCCTGGAGTGGAGGTTTCTACTCCTACGAGCAGTACTTC.

This rearrangement joins TRBV10-2 to TRBJ2-7; D is perhaps TRBD2 (7 bases). The CDR3 sequence is 16 residues long. Germline V gives CDR1 WSHSY, CDR2 SAAADI. Deletions cut 6 bases from V and 2 bases from J, with 20 bases between. CDR3 loop: CASRRGKEAGPYEQYF. The CDR3 DNA reads as TGCGCCAGCAGGAGGGGGAAAGAAGCGGGGCCCTACGAGCAGTACTTC.

This sequence joins TRBV7-8 and TRBJ2-7, with D perhaps matching TRBD1 (6 bases). The germline V and J ends were trimmed by 5 bases and 3 bases, with 11 bases remaining between them. Germline assignment: CDR1 SGHVS and CDR2 FQNEAQ. This CDR3 spans 13 amino acids. CDR3 amino acids: CASSIRDNYEQYF. Written as DNA, the CDR3 is TGTGCCAGCAGCATCCGGGACAACTACGAGCAGTACTTC.

V gene TRBV5-1 combines with J gene TRBJ1-5, with a weak D call TRBD1 (5 bases). Deletions cut 1 base from V and 0 bases from J, with 8 bases between. This CDR3 contains 15 residues. CDR1 is SGHRS and CDR2 is YFSETQ in the germline V gene. This CDR3 is CASSLLGGSNQPQHF. CDR3 nucleotide sequence: TGCGCCAGCAGCTTGTTGGGGGGTAGCAATCAGCCCCAGCATTTT.

This rearrangement joins TRBV30 to TRBJ2-7; 11 bases agree with TRBD2. The CDR3 covers 14 residues. V dropped 2 bases and J dropped 4; count of bases not matched to a gene: 4. Germline V gene lookup returns CDR1 GTSNPN and CDR2 SVGIG (reference sequence). The CDR3 DNA is TGTGCCTGGAGTCCTACTAGCGGGAGATACGAGCAGTACTTC. This encodes CAWSPTSGRYEQYF.

The chain has TRBV18 and TRBJ2-2; D is ambiguous. The CDR3 length is 16 residues. The germline V and J ends were trimmed by 5 bases and 0 bases, with 13 bases remaining between them. Germline assignment: CDR1 KGHSH and CDR2 LQKENI. For the CDR3, the DNA is TGTGCCAGCTCAACCAGTCCAGTCCCGAACACCGGGGAGCTGTTTTTT. This encodes CASSTSPVPNTGELFF.

The rearrangement uses TRBV28 and TRBJ1-5; tentative D call: TRBD1 (6 bases). This CDR3 has 15 residues. V lost 4 bases to trimming and J lost 0 bases, with 10 bases between them. CDR1 and CDR2 from the germline V gene are MDHEN and SYDVKM. The CDR3 nucleotides read TGTGCCAGCAGTTGGGACATTTATAGCAATCAGCCCCAGCATTTT. Encoded protein: CASSWDIYSNQPQHF.

The chain links TRBV7-6 to TRBJ1-5; weak D call: TRBD1 (5 bases). From germline, CDR1 is SGHVS and CDR2 FNYEAQ. The CDR3 totals 14 residues. V was cut by 1 base and J by 4 bases, with 8 bases left in between. CDR3 loop: CASSLGAGNQPQHF. The CDR3 DNA sequence: TGTGCCAGCAGCTTAGGGGCAGGGAATCAGCCCCAGCATTTT. Full variable domain (outside the CDR3, taken from reference TRBV7-6 and TRBJ1-5): GAGVSQSPRYKVTKRGQDVALRCDPISGHVSLYWYRQALGQGPEFLTYFNYEAQQDKSGLPNDRFSAERPEGSISTLTIQRTEQRDSAMYRCASSLGAGNQPQHFGDGTRLSIL.

This chain uses TRBV11-3 with TRBJ2-5; the match to TRBD2 covers 9 bases. The DNA end favors TRBJ2-7, so the J call may be wrong. Germline V CDR1 and CDR2: SGHNT, YENEEA. The CDR3 has 15 residues. DNA for the CDR3: TGTGCCAGCAGCCCGCGGGCTAGCGGGAACCACGAGCAGTACTTC. It translates to CASSPRASGNHEQYF.

In DNA form, the CDR3 reads TGTGCCAGCTCACCCAGGACAGCTCAAGAGACCCAGTACTTC. Its protein product is CASSPRTAQETQYF. The chain couples TRBV18 to TRBJ2-5; maybe TRBD1 (6 bases). This CDR3 is built from 14 residues. Germline CDR1 KGHSH, CDR2 LQKENI. V was clipped by 3 bases and J by 2 bases, with 10 bases between them.

This clone came up a few times. V gene TRBV5-1 combines with J gene TRBJ1-1; 8 nucleotides line up with TRBD1. The junction had 5 bases not matched to a gene; V was cut back by 0 bases and J by 4 bases. Germline V gene sequence: CDR1 SGHRS, CDR2 YFSETQ. The CDR3 has 15 amino acids. The CDR3, as DNA: TGCGCCAGCAGCTTGGATGGCAGGGGGCCCACTGAAGCTTTCTTT. It yields the protein CASSLDGRGPTEAFF.

The chain links TRBV2 to TRBJ1-5, with D tentatively TRBD1 (6 bases). Per the germline V gene, CDR1 is SNHLY and CDR2 is FYNNEI. The CDR3 runs to 15 residues. Trimming shortened V by 4 bases and J by 0 bases, and 10 bases separated the two germline ends. The CDR3 region has the DNA TGTGCCAGCAGTGGGAGGGGGGGTAGCAATCAGCCCCAGCATTTT. This translates into CASSGRGGSNQPQHF.

The chain links TRBV7-6 to TRBJ1-1; D remains unclear. Trimming removed 5 bases from V and 0 bases from J, with 10 bases in between. CDR3 length: 14 amino acids. In germline, CDR1 is SGHVS, CDR2 FNYEAQ. This chain's CDR3 is CASSTEVLNTEAFF. The CDR3 nucleotides read TGTGCCAGCAGCACCGAGGTCTTGAACACTGAAGCTTTCTTT. Variable domain in full (rest from reference TRBV7-6 and TRBJ1-1): GAGVSQSPRYKVTKRGQDVALRCDPISGHVSLYWYRQALGQGPEFLTYFNYEAQQDKSGLPNDRFSAERPEGSISTLTIQRTEQRDSAMYRCASSTEVLNTEAFFGQGTRLTVV.

The chain joins TRBV7-9 to TRBJ1-3; D gene ambiguous. Between the trimmed V and J ends, which lost 6 bases and 5 bases, there was a span of 11 bases. The CDR3 runs to 13 residues. The germline V gene has CDR1 SEHNR and CDR2 FQNEAQ (reference sequence). CDR3 loop: CASSGRERNTIYF. CDR3 bases: TGTGCCAGCAGTGGGAGAGAGAGAAACACCATATATTTT.

The rearrangement links TRBV28 to TRBJ1-2; 11 bases are a match to TRBD1. Germline lookup yields CDR1 MDHEN and CDR2 SYDVKM. Trimming took 4 bases from V and 6 from J; bases not matched to a gene: 10. The CDR3 is 16 amino acids. The CDR3: CASSSLGQGAIHGYTF. CDR3 sequence (DNA): TGTGCCAGCAGTTCGCTCGGACAGGGGGCTATCCATGGCTACACCTTC.

The rearrangement links TRBV6-5 to TRBJ1-1; 7 nucleotides agree with TRBD1. CDR1 is MNHEY, CDR2 SVGAGI, per germline. J was trimmed by 0 bases and V by 7 bases; bases with no gene match: 8. This CDR3 contains 15 residues. The CDR3: CASTSRDSMNTEAFF. The CDR3 DNA reads as TGTGCCAGCACCTCACGGGACAGCATGAACACTGAAGCTTTCTTT.

This chain connects TRBV2 to TRBJ2-5; the match to TRBD1 covers 8 bases. Trimming took 0 bases from V and 4 from J; bases not matched to a gene: 10. The germline V gene has CDR1 SNHLY and CDR2 FYNNEI. This CDR3 has 17 amino acids. The CDR3 loop reads CASSEAGQASGGETQYF. CDR3 coding DNA: TGTGCCAGCAGTGAAGCGGGACAGGCCTCCGGGGGAGAGACCCAGTACTTC.

The rearrangement links TRBV7-9 to TRBJ1-5, with 7 bases lining up with TRBD1. From germline, CDR1 is SEHNR and CDR2 FQNEAQ (reference sequence). J lost 6 bases, V lost 0 bases, and 5 bases had no gene match. The CDR3 has 15 amino acids. CDR3 DNA sequence: TGTGCCAGCAGCTTAGCAGGGGGCGATAGTCAGCCCCAGCATTTT. The encoded protein is CASSLAGGDSQPQHF.

This sequence joins TRBV27 and TRBJ2-2, with 9 bases lining up with TRBD2. Trimming cost V 1 base and J 7 bases; bases outside gene matches: 7. The CDR3 totals 16 residues. Germline assignment: CDR1 MNHEY and CDR2 SMNVEV (reference sequence). The CDR3 loop reads CASSLYASGTVGELFF. The CDR3 nucleotides are TGTGCCAGCAGTTTATACGCTAGCGGGACGGTCGGGGAGCTGTTTTTT.

The chain links TRBV6-5 to TRBJ2-2, with 7 bases lining up with TRBD1. Germline V gene sequence: CDR1 MNHEY, CDR2 SVGAGI. The CDR3 is 15 residues long. J gave up 1 base and V 6 bases, and 5 bases lay outside the gene matches. CDR3 nucleotide sequence: TGTGCCAGCAGACTTTACAGGGGGAACACCGGGGAGCTGTTTTTT. Translated, it gives CASRLYRGNTGELFF.

The chain carries TRBV27 and TRBJ2-7, with 9 bases matching TRBD1. CDR1 is MNHEY, CDR2 SMNVEV, per germline (reference sequence). The CDR3 consists of 15 residues. Trimming took 4 bases from V and 2 from J; bases not matched to a gene: 6. As DNA, the CDR3 is TGTGCCAGCAGTTCAGCCGGGACAGGGACCTACGAGCAGTACTTC. It specifies CASSSAGTGTYEQYF.

J is TRBJ2-5 and V is TRBV5-1, with 7 nucleotides matching TRBD2. CDR3 length: 15 residues. V was pared by 6 bases and J by 2 bases, with 10 bases of the junction left unmatched. Germline V gene data show CDR1 as SGHRS and CDR2 as YFSETQ. CDR3 in DNA: TGCGCCAGCACCACCCCTAGCGGACCACAAGAGACCCAGTACTTC. Protein: CASTTPSGPQETQYF.

The chain links TRBV10-2 to TRBJ2-1, with TRBD2 matching over 12 bases. The junction had 13 bases not matched to a gene; V was cut back by 8 bases and J by 8 bases. Germline loops: CDR1 WSHSY, CDR2 SAAADI. CDR3 size: 16 residues. The CDR3 protein is CASGGASGRVSDEQFF. CDR3 nucleotide sequence: TGCGCCAGCGGGGGGGCTAGCGGGAGGGTAAGCGATGAGCAGTTCTTC.

The J gene is TRBJ2-6, the V gene TRBV19; 10 nucleotides agree with TRBD1. Germline V gene lookup returns CDR1 LNHDA and CDR2 SQIVND (reference sequence). The CDR3 spans 17 residues. V gave up 6 bases and J gave up 2 bases; unmatched junction bases: 7. CDR3 in DNA: TGTGCCAGTAGCCCGGACAGGGGGAGACCTGGGGCCAACGTCCTGACTTTC. This sequence encodes CASSPDRGRPGANVLTF. Combining the CDR3 with reference TRBV19 and TRBJ2-6 gives the whole variable domain DGGITQSPKYLFRKEGQNVTLSCEQNLNHDAMYWYRQDPGQGLRLIYYSQIVNDFQKGDIAEGYSVSREKKESFPLTVTSAQKNPTAFYLCASSPDRGRPGANVLTFGAGSRLTVL.

The chain uses TRBV7-2 and TRBJ2-7; 14 bases are shared with TRBD2. The germline gives CDR1 SGHTA, CDR2 FQGNSA. Germline trimming cut 1 base from V and 0 bases from J; bases unmatched to any gene: 2. This CDR3 is built from 17 residues. The chain's CDR3 is CASSLGLAGGSSYEQYF. The DNA for the CDR3 is TGTGCCAGCAGCTTAGGACTAGCGGGAGGGAGCTCCTACGAGCAGTACTTC.

The V gene is TRBV5-1, the J gene TRBJ2-7; a weak D match, TRBD1 (6 bases). V lost 0 bases to trimming and J lost 2 bases, with 9 bases between them. Germline CDR1 reads SGHRS; CDR2 reads YFSETQ. The CDR3 covers 14 residues. CDR3: CASSLAWTAYEQYF. Written as DNA, the CDR3 is TGCGCCAGCAGCTTGGCCTGGACAGCCTACGAGCAGTACTTC.

This clone was picked up a small number of times. This chain links TRBV28 with TRBJ2-3, with 7 bases identical to TRBD2. V shed 4 bases, J shed 0 bases, and the junction held 10 bases outside the gene matches. The CDR3 runs to 17 residues. Germline assignment: CDR1 MDHEN and CDR2 SYDVKM. The CDR3 is CASSSGEAGFSTDTQYF. CDR3 DNA: TGTGCCAGCAGTTCCGGAGAAGCGGGATTCAGCACAGATACGCAGTATTTT.

As concerns this clone: In the same sample, other DNA sequences code for this CDR3. The genes are TRBV28 and TRBJ1-1; D is undetermined. The CDR3 is made up of 11 amino acids. V lost 7 bases and J lost 5, with 8 bases in between. Germline values: CDR1 MDHEN, CDR2 SYDVKM. CDR3 nucleotides: TGTGCCAGCACAGTTAATACTGAAGCTTTCTTT. Residues: CASTVNTEAFF.